The clone carrying this T cell receptor (beta chain) was found many times. The data were obtained in a study of T cell repertoires in cytomegalovirus infection. TCRdb independently ran MiXCR on the reads; one entry per CDR3 protein. The data show around 630,000 distinct CDR3 sequences, more than 20% seen once. Germline-derived CDR1 and CDR2 are MDHEN and SYDVKM. This CDR3 is built from 15 residues. V lost 6 bases, J lost 0 bases, and 9 bases lay in between. The sequenced sample consisted of CD8+ T cells from PBMCs. This TCR came from a human donor in good health (CMV status not recorded). Some clones in this sample may be carry-over from other donors' samples. The chain has TRBV28 and TRBJ2-6; D gene unclear. CDR3 coding DNA: TGTGCCAGCAGCTCCGACGTCTCTGGGGCCAACGTCCTGACTTTC. Its protein product is CASSSDVSGANVLTF.